This TCR beta chain derives from a study of human versus mouse CDR3 diversity and MHC coevolution. Sequencing used immunoSEQ multiplex PCR; TCRdb keeps in-frame clones, though not all of them. Of about 81,000 clones listed, 85% to 95% were seen once; the top ten hold 1.2% to 1.5%. Naive CD4 T cells were sorted as CD45RO-negative, CD62L-positive. This clone appeared once. Its antigen remains unknown. CDR3 size: 15 residues. Trimming at V came to 1 base and at J to 3 bases, leaving 1 base not matched to a gene. CDR1 is SGHAT and CDR2 is FQNNGV in the germline V gene. The study's findings and limits: Humans had the largest estimated TCR beta repertoire, 1.5 million or so clonotypes. On average, humans showed more CDR3 deletions and insertions than mice. The lowest clonal inequality scores came from most of the three human donors.

V and J are TRBV11-2 and TRBJ2-2; 8 positions agree with TRBD2. The sample was naive CD4+ T cells from blood. Indicated subset: CD45RO-negative CD62L-positive naive CD4 T cells. The receptor comes from a person aged 25 to 69 in good health. The CDR3 DNA reads as TGTGCCAGCAGCTTAGCGGGGGGGCACACCGGGGAGCTGTTTTTT. Residues: CASSLAGGHTGELFF.